This T cell receptor (beta chain) was sequenced in a study of sequential checkpoint blockade in melanoma. Study at large: Patients were randomized 1:1 to nivolumab-then-ipilimumab or ipilimumab-then-nivolumab first-line. Maintenance nivolumab came after either treatment sequence.

Profiling relied on immunoSEQ multiplex PCR, and the TCRdb table lists in-frame clones only, not all of them. This sample yields about 26,000 clones, of which 60% to 80% are seen a single time; 20% to 25% belongs to the top ten. This clone was detected once. V was clipped by 5 bases and J by 5 bases, with 25 bases between them. From germline, CDR1 is SGHNT and CDR2 YYREEE (reference sequence). This CDR3 comprises 17 residues. Specified treatment: randomized to nivolumab then ipilimumab (arm A) or the reverse (arm B). No patient had prior DNA-damaging chemotherapy. The starting material was CD8+ T cells sorted from blood (inferred from file names), obtained from a patient given nivolumab and ipilimumab in sequence. V and J are TRBV5-4 and TRBJ1-2; possible D gene TRBD1, 5 bases. The TCR was taken from a human donor with melanoma. CDR3 bases: TGTGCCAGCAGAGGTTTCGCACGACGGGGGGATAGTTATGGCTACACCTTC. As protein: CASRGFARRGDSYGYTF.